The 21 T cell receptor beta chains presented below share a single source sample, sequenced in a study of shared clonotypes between healthy human individuals. The assay was immunoSEQ multiplex PCR, and TCRdb's table has in-frame clones only and misses some. The table lists around 2,000,000 clones, roughly 96% of them singletons. The source material was naive CD4+ T cells sorted from blood. Subset here: CD45RA+ positively selected. These receptors originate from a man between 18 and 29 years old in good health.

The CDR3 nucleotides read TGTGCCAGCTCACCACGAGCGGGAGTGGGGGAAAACATTCAGTACTTC. This gives the protein CASSPRAGVGENIQYF. The chain combines TRBV18 with TRBJ2-4; TRBD2 aligns across 8 bases. Germline CDR1 KGHSH, CDR2 LQKENI. J gave up 5 bases and V 1 base, and 7 bases lay outside the gene matches. The CDR3 sequence is 16 residues long.

The rearrangement joins TRBV5-6 to TRBJ2-2; possible D gene TRBD1, 7 bases. Germline loops: CDR1 SGHDT, CDR2 YYEEEE. Trimming stripped 1 base from V and 5 bases from J, with 15 bases between. This CDR3 region has 16 residues. The CDR3 bases are TGTGCCAGCAGCTTGTCCGGGCAGGGGGGAACCGGGGAGCTGTTTTTT. Residues: CASSLSGQGGTGELFF.

A note on this clone: Distinct nucleotide sequences in the sample also encode this CDR3. The chain couples TRBV6-5 to TRBJ2-7; TRBD1 agrees at 10 bases. After removal of 3 bases from V and 4 bases from J, the junction contained 6 bases not matched to a gene. Germline CDR1 reads MNHEY; CDR2 reads SVGAGI. The CDR3 is made up of 15 amino acids. CDR3 amino acids: CASSYRDRGAYEQYF. The CDR3 nucleotides are TGTGCCAGCAGTTATCGGGACAGGGGAGCATACGAGCAGTACTTC.

In its sample, this clone was seen once. The chain uses TRBV7-2 and TRBJ2-1; 12 bases fit TRBD2. The V segment lost 5 bases and the J segment 2 bases; nucleotides outside the gene matches: 13. Germline assignment: CDR1 SGHTA and CDR2 FQGNSA. The CDR3 runs to 19 residues. The CDR3 spells CASSPRRLAGVGTYNEQFF. The CDR3 DNA reads TGTGCCAGCAGCCCGAGGAGACTAGCGGGAGTAGGGACCTACAATGAGCAGTTCTTC.

The chain employs TRBV7-9 and TRBJ2-2; the D gene is possibly TRBD2 (5 bases). Germline V CDR1 and CDR2: SEHNR, FQNEAQ (reference sequence). The CDR3 has 15 amino acids. Between the trimmed V and J ends, which lost 0 bases and 8 bases, there was a span of 13 bases. CDR3 loop: CASSLASVSAGELFF. CDR3 nucleotides: TGTGCCAGCAGCTTAGCTTCGGTTAGCGCTGGGGAGCTGTTTTTT.

J is TRBJ1-6 and V is TRBV4-1; D not certain. The CDR3 extends over 18 amino acids. Germline V lookup: CDR1 MGHRA, CDR2 YSYEKL. V lost 0 bases and J 0 bases, leaving 12 bases between the germline ends. The CDR3 is CASSQEAFPSSYNSPLHF. Written as DNA, the CDR3 is TGCGCCAGCAGCCAAGAGGCGTTTCCGAGCTCCTATAATTCACCCCTCCACTTT.

This clone was observed once. This chain joins TRBV18 and TRBJ2-7, with 9 bases fitting TRBD2. The ends lost 1 base at V and 2 bases at J; junction bases unmatched: 6. The CDR3 is 16 residues long. CDR1 and CDR2 (germline): KGHSH, LQKENI. The CDR3 DNA follows: TGTGCCAGCTCACCACGCCAACTAGCGGGTGCCTACGAGCAGTACTTC. Protein: CASSPRQLAGAYEQYF.

This clone appeared once. The rearrangement uses TRBV6-5 and TRBJ1-2; possibly TRBD1 for D (5 bases). Trimming removed 10 bases at V and 2 bases at J, with 14 bases between. CDR3 size: 13 residues. Per the germline V gene, CDR1 is MNHEY and CDR2 is SVGAGI. The CDR3 coding sequence is TGTGCCACCAAAACAGGATACAACTATGGCTACACCTTC. It codes for CATKTGYNYGYTF.

This clone has only a few counts. Other nucleotide sequences in the sample specify the same CDR3. The genes are TRBV5-1 and TRBJ2-2, with D possibly TRBD1 on 6 matching bases. The CDR3 covers 15 residues. Germline values: CDR1 SGHRS, CDR2 YFSETQ. Trimming took off 1 base at V and 0 bases at J, with 7 bases between the two ends. DNA of the CDR3: TGCGCCAGCAGCTTGTCAGGGGCGAACACCGGGGAGCTGTTTTTT. Amino acid sequence: CASSLSGANTGELFF.

The CDR3 spells CASSYKGRMTNYGYTF. For the CDR3, the DNA is TGTGCCAGCAGTTACAAGGGTAGGATGACGAACTATGGCTACACCTTC. The chain is built from TRBV6-5 and TRBJ1-2; D gene uncertain. CDR3 length: 16 amino acids. V gave up 2 bases and J gave up 2 bases, with 15 bases separating them. The germline V gene encodes CDR1 MNHEY and CDR2 SVGAGI.

V and J are TRBV5-1 and TRBJ2-1; TRBD2 matches 7 bases. CDR3 size: 15 residues. V was pared by 0 bases and J by 3 bases, with 3 bases of the junction left unmatched. Germline CDR1 is SGHRS and CDR2 is YFSETQ. CDR3 sequence reads: CASSLVRENYNEQFF. In DNA, the CDR3 is TGCGCCAGCAGCTTGGTGCGGGAGAACTACAATGAGCAGTTCTTC.

This chain uses TRBV10-1 with TRBJ2-1, with TRBD2 matching over 10 bases. The CDR3 consists of 15 residues. After removal of 5 bases from V and 5 bases from J, the junction contained 6 bases not matched to a gene. From germline, CDR1 is WNHNN and CDR2 SYGVQD (reference sequence). In nucleotides, the CDR3 is TGCGCCAGCAGTCCAGCGGGAGGGCCCCACAATGAGCAGTTCTTC. This translates into CASSPAGGPHNEQFF.

The genes are TRBV6-1 and TRBJ2-7; 7 nucleotides align to TRBD2. V trimming: 6 bases; J trimming: 2 bases; junction bases outside the gene matches: 16. This CDR3 is 17 amino acids long. Germline CDR1 is MNHNS and CDR2 is SASEGT. CDR3 DNA sequence: TGTGCCAGCAGCGAAATAATCGTAGCGGGCGCAGCCTACGAGCAGTACTTC. Translating it yields CASSEIIVAGAAYEQYF.

The chain uses TRBV25-1 and TRBJ2-5; 8 bases agree with TRBD2. The germline V gene encodes CDR1 MGHDK and CDR2 SYGVNS. Trimming at V came to 8 bases and at J to 11 bases, leaving 19 bases not matched to a gene. The CDR3 spans 15 residues. CDR3 sequence reads: CASGGRTGGPKEQYF. The CDR3 DNA is TGTGCCAGCGGGGGGCGAACGGGAGGGCCGAAGGAGCAGTACTTC.

On this clone itself: One junction end does not reproduce the germline sequence, and a read error may be involved. The genes are TRBV20-1 and TRBJ2-4, with unresolved D. CDR1 is DFQATT, CDR2 SNEGSKA, per germline (reference sequence). The CDR3 totals 11 residues. The CDR3 spells CSAVAQNIQYF. The CDR3 DNA is TGCAGTGCCGTAGCCCAAAACATTCAGTACTTC.

The V call is TRBV2, the J call TRBJ2-7; 7 bases align to TRBD2. V lost 7 bases to trimming and J lost 1 base; unmatched junction nucleotides: 7. Germline V gene lookup returns CDR1 SNHLY and CDR2 FYNNEI. The CDR3 is 14 residues long. This CDR3 reads CASIGREGSYEQYF. The DNA of the CDR3 is TGTGCCAGCATTGGCAGGGAGGGGTCCTACGAGCAGTACTTC.

CDR3 in amino acids: CASSYHGGSGELFF. The CDR3 region has the DNA TGCGCCAGCAGCTATCACGGGGGAAGCGGGGAGCTGTTTTTT. This chain uses TRBV5-1 with TRBJ2-2; maybe TRBD2 (6 bases). This CDR3 spans 14 amino acids. The germline gives CDR1 SGHRS, CDR2 YFSETQ. Trimming left V 3 bases short and J 7 bases short, with 13 bases between.

V and J are TRBV6-4 and TRBJ1-6; a possible D gene is TRBD1 (5 bases). The CDR3 is 15 amino acids. Germline CDR1 and CDR2: MRHNA and SNTAGT. Deletions cut 5 bases from V and 6 bases from J, with 14 bases between. The CDR3, as DNA: TGTGCCAGCAGTAGCGGGGGGTTAGGTAATTCACCCCTCCACTTT. Encoded protein: CASSSGGLGNSPLHF.

This clone was seen just once. The rearrangement uses TRBV7-9 and TRBJ1-4; D is unresolved. Germline CDR1 reads SEHNR; CDR2 reads FQNEAQ (reference sequence). V lost 1 base to trimming and J lost 2 bases, with 14 bases between them. This CDR3 contains 17 residues. Here the CDR3 reads CASSLGSGWETNEKLFF. The CDR3 coding sequence is TGTGCCAGCAGCTTAGGGTCCGGTTGGGAGACTAATGAAAAACTGTTTTTT.

The rearrangement joins TRBV5-1 to TRBJ1-2; D remains unclear. The CDR3 covers 15 residues. Germline CDR1 SGHRS, CDR2 YFSETQ. Trimming took 0 bases from V and 5 from J, leaving 14 bases between them. The CDR3 DNA reads TGCGCCAGCAGCTTGGCCAATCGATTGGATTATGGCTACACCTTC. This sequence encodes CASSLANRLDYGYTF.

V usage is TRBV6-6 and J usage is TRBJ1-4; TRBD1 matches 7 bases. Germline V gives CDR1 MNHNY, CDR2 SVGAGI (reference sequence). The CDR3 extends over 13 amino acids. The junction had 4 bases not matched to a gene; V was cut back by 6 bases and J by 6 bases. The CDR3 DNA is TGTGCCAGCAGCGACAGGGTCGATGAAAAACTGTTTTTT. Translating it yields CASSDRVDEKLFF.